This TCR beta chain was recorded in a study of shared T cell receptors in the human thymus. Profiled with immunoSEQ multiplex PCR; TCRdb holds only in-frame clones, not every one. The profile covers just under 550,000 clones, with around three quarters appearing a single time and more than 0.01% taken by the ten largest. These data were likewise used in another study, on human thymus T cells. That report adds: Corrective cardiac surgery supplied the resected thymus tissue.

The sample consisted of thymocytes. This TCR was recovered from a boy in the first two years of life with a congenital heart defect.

The DNA for the CDR3 is TGTGCCAGCAGTTACTCGGACAGGGGCTATGGCTACACCTTC. It is translated as CASSYSDRGYGYTF. The J gene is TRBJ1-2, the V gene TRBV6-5; 9 positions match TRBD1. Trimming took 0 bases from V and 4 from J; bases not matched to a gene: 0. The CDR3 spans 14 residues. The germline V gene encodes CDR1 MNHEY and CDR2 SVGAGI.